Following are 4 T cell receptor beta chains from one sample sequenced in a study of response to subunit inactivated influenza vaccine. In TCRdb, the RT-PCR reads were re-called with MiXCR into one record per CDR3 protein. This sample has hundreds of thousands of distinct CDR3 sequences, with about a fifth found just once. The source was PBMCs from blood, collected about 5 days after vaccination. The receptors derive from a man aged 50 to 59 who received an inactivated influenza vaccine.

This chain connects TRBV29-1 to TRBJ2-3; D is ambiguous. Germline V gene lookup returns CDR1 SQVTM and CDR2 ANQGSEA. V shed 0 bases and J shed 0 bases, with 10 bases lying between them. The CDR3 has 15 residues. For the CDR3, the DNA is TGCAGCGTTGAAGACCCGTACTCTAGCACAGATACGCAGTATTTT. Its protein is CSVEDPYSSTDTQYF.

There are many counts of this clonotype. V gene TRBV27 combines with J gene TRBJ2-7; tentative D call: TRBD1 (5 bases). V gave up 5 bases and J gave up 7 bases, with 12 bases separating them. The CDR3 loop spans 12 amino acids. Germline CDR1 and CDR2: MNHEY and SMNVEV (reference sequence). Written as DNA, the CDR3 is TGTGCCAGCAGTGCCCCAAGGGGTGAGCAGTACTTC. It codes for CASSAPRGEQYF.

Only a few counts were recorded for this clonotype. This sequence joins TRBV4-2 and TRBJ2-3, with D tentatively TRBD2 (5 bases). Trimming stripped 0 bases from V and 1 base from J, with 8 bases between. Germline CDR1 reads LGHNA; CDR2 reads YNFKEQ. This CDR3 is 15 amino acids long. This chain's CDR3 is CASSQDMRGTDTQYF. The CDR3, as DNA: TGTGCCAGCAGCCAAGATATGAGGGGCACAGATACGCAGTATTTT.

This clonotype was counted a few times. The chain carries TRBV6-1 and TRBJ1-1; maybe TRBD1 (5 bases). The CDR3 loop spans 14 amino acids. The germline V and J ends were trimmed by 6 bases and 0 bases, with 11 bases remaining between them. In germline, CDR1 is MNHNS, CDR2 SASEGT. The CDR3 reads CASRVDSLNTEAFF. CDR3 nucleotide sequence: TGTGCCAGCAGGGTTGACAGCCTGAACACTGAAGCTTTCTTT.